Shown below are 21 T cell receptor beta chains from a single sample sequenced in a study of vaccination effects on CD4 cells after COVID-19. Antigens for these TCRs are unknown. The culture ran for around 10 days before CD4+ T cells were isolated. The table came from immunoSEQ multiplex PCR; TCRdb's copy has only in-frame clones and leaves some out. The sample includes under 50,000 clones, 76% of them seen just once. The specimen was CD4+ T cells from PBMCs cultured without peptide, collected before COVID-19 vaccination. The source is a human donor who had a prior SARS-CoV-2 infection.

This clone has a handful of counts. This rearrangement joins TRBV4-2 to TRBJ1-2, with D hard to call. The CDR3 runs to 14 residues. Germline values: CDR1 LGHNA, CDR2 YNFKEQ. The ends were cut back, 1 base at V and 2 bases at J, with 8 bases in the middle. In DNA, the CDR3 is TGTGCCAGCAGCCAAGGATGGAAAAACTATGGCTACACCTTC. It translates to CASSQGWKNYGYTF.

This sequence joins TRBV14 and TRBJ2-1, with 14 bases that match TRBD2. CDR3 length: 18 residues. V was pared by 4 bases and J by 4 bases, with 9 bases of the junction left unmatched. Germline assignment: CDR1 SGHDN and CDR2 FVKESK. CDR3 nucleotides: TGTGCCAGCAGCCCTAACCCGGGACTAGCGGGGGAATACAATGAGCAGTTCTTC. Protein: CASSPNPGLAGEYNEQFF.

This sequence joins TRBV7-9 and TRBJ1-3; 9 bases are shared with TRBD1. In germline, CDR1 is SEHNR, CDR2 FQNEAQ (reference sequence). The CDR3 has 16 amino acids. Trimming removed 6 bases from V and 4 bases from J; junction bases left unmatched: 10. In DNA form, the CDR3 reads TGTGCCAGCAGGTCCCTTTGGACAGGGGCAGGAAACACCATATATTTT. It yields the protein CASRSLWTGAGNTIYF. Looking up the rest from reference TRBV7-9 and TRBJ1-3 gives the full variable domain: DTGVSQNPRHKITKRGQNVTFRCDPISEHNRLYWYRQTLGQGPEFLTYFQNEAQLEKSRLLSDRFSAERPKGSFSTLEIQRTEQGDSAMYLCASRSLWTGAGNTIYFGEGSWLTVV.

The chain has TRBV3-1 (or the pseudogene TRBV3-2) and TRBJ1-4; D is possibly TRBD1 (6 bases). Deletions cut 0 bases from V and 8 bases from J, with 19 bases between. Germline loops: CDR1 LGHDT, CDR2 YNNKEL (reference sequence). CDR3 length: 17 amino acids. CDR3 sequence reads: CASSQEWGRGAREKLFF. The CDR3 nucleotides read TGTGCCAGCAGCCAAGAATGGGGACGGGGGGCGCGAGAAAAACTGTTTTTT.

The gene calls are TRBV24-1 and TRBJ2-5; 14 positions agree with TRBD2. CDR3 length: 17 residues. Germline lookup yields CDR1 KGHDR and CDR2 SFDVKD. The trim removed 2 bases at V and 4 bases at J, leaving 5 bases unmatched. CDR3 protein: CATSDSGLAGARETQYF. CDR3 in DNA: TGTGCCACCAGTGATTCGGGACTAGCGGGAGCTCGAGAGACCCAGTACTTC.

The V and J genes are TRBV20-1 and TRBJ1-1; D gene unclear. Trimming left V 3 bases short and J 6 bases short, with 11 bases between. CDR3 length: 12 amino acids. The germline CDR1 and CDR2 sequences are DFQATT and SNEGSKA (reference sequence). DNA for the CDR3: TGCAGTGCTAGTCTAGAGGTCGCTGAAGCTTTCTTT. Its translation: CSASLEVAEAFF.

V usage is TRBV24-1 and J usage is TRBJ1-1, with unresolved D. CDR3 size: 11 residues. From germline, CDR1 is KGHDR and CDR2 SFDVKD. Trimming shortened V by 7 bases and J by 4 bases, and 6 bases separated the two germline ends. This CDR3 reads CATRGGTEAFF. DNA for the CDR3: TGTGCCACCAGAGGTGGCACTGAAGCTTTCTTT.

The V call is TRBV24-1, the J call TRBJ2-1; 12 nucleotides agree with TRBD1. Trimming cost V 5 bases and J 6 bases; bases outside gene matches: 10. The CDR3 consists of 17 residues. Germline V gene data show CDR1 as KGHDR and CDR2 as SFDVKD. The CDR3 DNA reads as TGTGCCACCAGTGCTCAACCGGGACAGGGGGCGCGCAATGAGCAGTTCTTC. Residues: CATSAQPGQGARNEQFF.

In nucleotides, the CDR3 is TGTGCCAGCAGTTACCAGAGAGCAAACACTGAAGCTTTCTTT. Translating it yields CASSYQRANTEAFF. The chain combines TRBV6-5 with TRBJ1-1; D unresolved. Germline V lookup: CDR1 MNHEY, CDR2 SVGAGI. The CDR3 length is 14 residues. V shed 2 bases and J shed 2 bases, with 9 bases lying between them.

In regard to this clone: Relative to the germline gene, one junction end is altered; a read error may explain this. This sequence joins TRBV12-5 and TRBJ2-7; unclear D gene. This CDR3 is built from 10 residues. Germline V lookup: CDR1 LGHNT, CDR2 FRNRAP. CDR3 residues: CASGLVHVPF. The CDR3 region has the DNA TGTGCTAGTGGTTTGGTACACGTTCCTTTC. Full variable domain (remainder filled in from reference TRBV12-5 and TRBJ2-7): DARVTQTPRHKVTEMGQEVTMRCQPILGHNTVFWYRQTMMQGLELLAYFRNRAPLDDSGMPKDRFSAEMPDATLATLKIQPSEPRDSAVYFCASGLVHVPFGPGTRLTVT.

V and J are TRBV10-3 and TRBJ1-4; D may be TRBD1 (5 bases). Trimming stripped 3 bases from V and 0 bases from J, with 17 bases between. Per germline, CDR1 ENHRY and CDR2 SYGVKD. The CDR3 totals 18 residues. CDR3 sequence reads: CAISDRDPHRATNEKLFF. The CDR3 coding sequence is TGTGCCATCAGTGACAGGGATCCACATAGAGCAACTAATGAAAAACTGTTTTTT.

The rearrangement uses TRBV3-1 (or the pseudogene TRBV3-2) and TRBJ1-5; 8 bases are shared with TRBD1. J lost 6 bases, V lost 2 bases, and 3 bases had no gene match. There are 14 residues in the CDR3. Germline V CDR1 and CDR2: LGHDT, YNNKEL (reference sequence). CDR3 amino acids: CASSQRTGIQPQHF. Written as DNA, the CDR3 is TGTGCCAGCAGCCAAAGGACAGGGATTCAGCCCCAGCATTTT.

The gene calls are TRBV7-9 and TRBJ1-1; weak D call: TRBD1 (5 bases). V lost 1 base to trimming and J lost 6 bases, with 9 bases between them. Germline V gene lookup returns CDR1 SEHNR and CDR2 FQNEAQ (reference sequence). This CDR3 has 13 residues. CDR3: CASSLVRGSEAFF. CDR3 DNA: TGTGCCAGCAGCTTAGTTAGGGGCTCTGAAGCTTTCTTT.

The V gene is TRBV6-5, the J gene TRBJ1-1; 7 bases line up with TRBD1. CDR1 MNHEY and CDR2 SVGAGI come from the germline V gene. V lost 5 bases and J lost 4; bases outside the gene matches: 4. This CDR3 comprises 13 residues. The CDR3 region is CASSTTGSTEAFF. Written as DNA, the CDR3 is TGTGCCAGCAGTACGACAGGGAGCACTGAAGCTTTCTTT.

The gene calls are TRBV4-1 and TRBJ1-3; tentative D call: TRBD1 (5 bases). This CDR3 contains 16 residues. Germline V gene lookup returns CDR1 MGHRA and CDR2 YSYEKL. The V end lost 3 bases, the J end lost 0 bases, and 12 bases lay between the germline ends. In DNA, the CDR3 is TGCGCCAGCAGCCACAATACGGGGCGCTCTGGAAACACCATATATTTT. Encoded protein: CASSHNTGRSGNTIYF.

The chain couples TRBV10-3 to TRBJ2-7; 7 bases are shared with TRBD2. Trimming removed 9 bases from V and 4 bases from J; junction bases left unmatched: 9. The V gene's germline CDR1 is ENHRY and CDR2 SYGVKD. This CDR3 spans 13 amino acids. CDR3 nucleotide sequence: TGTGCCATGGGGGGGAGAGGGAGTTACGAGCAGTACTTC. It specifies CAMGGRGSYEQYF.

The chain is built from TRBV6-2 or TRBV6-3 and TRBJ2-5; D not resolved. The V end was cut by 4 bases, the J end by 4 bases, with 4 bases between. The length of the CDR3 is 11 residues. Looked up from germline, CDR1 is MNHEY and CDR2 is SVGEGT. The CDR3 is CASSSIETQYF. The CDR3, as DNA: TGTGCCAGCAGTTCTATAGAGACCCAGTACTTC.

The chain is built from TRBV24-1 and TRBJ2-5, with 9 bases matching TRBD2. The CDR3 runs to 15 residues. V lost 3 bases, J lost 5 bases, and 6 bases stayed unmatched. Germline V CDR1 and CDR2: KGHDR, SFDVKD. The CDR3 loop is CATSDAGGLRETQYF. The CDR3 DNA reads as TGTGCCACCAGTGATGCGGGAGGGCTCCGGGAGACCCAGTACTTC.

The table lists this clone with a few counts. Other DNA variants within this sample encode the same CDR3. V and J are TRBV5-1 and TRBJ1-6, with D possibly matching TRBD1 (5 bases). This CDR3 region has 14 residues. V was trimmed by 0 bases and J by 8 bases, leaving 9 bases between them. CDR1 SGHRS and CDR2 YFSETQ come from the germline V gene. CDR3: CASSLAGGDSPLHF. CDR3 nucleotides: TGCGCCAGCAGCTTGGCTGGGGGAGATTCACCCCTCCACTTT.

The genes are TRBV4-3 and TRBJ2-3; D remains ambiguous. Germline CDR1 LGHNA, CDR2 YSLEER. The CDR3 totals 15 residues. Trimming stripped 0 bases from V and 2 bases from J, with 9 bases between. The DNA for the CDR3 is TGCGCCAGCAGCCAAGATTATCGGTCCACAGATACGCAGTATTTT. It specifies CASSQDYRSTDTQYF.

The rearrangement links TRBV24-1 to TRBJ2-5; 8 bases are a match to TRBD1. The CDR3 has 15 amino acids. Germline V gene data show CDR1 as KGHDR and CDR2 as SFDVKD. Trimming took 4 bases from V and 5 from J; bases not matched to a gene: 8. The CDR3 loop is CATSDVTGESETQYF. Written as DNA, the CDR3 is TGTGCCACCAGTGACGTGACAGGGGAAAGCGAGACCCAGTACTTC.